These 19 T cell receptor beta chains share one sample of origin, sequenced in a study of blood T cell repertoires in COVID-19. The assay was immunoSEQ multiplex PCR, and TCRdb's table has in-frame clones only and misses some. The repertoire holds 250,000 or so clones, with about 88% as singletons. Sample: peripheral blood. The receptor source for this set is a woman in her sixties or seventies with active or convalescent COVID-19.

This sequence joins TRBV6-6 and TRBJ1-2, with no clear D. With 7 bases removed from V and 9 bases from J, the gap between germline ends came to 15 bases. The CDR3 totals 12 residues. Germline CDR1 is MNHNY and CDR2 is SVGAGI (reference sequence). The CDR3 DNA follows: TGTGCCAGCATCGGAACCCCGGGTCGCTACACCTTC. Protein product: CASIGTPGRYTF.

The rearrangement joins TRBV27 to TRBJ1-2; no definite D call. From germline, CDR1 is MNHEY and CDR2 SMNVEV (reference sequence). The V and J ends lost 6 bases and 4 bases respectively, with 12 bases between them. This CDR3 has 13 amino acids. The CDR3 DNA follows: TGTGCCAGCAGGCGGGGAGCCTCCTATGGCTACACCTTC. Its translation: CASRRGASYGYTF.

The table lists this clone with a few counts. This chain uses TRBV6-5 with TRBJ1-6; no reliable D call. Trimming cost V 2 bases and J 0 bases, with 8 bases left between them. Germline V gene lookup returns CDR1 MNHEY and CDR2 SVGAGI. CDR3 size: 16 residues. The CDR3 protein is CASSYLPYSYNSPLHF. The CDR3 region has the DNA TGTGCCAGCAGTTACCTCCCTTACTCCTATAATTCACCCCTCCACTTT.

The CDR3 DNA reads as TGTGCCAGCTCCCCGGGACAGGGTCCCCAAAATCAGCCCCAGCATTTT. Protein sequence: CASSPGQGPQNQPQHF. V and J are TRBV18 and TRBJ1-5; the match to TRBD1 covers 9 bases. Germline values: CDR1 KGHSH, CDR2 LQKENI. The CDR3 spans 16 residues. The J segment lost 4 bases and the V segment lost 6 bases, leaving 10 bases of the junction unmatched. Complete variable domain (other parts from reference TRBV18 and TRBJ1-5): NAGVMQNPRHLVRRRGQEARLRCSPMKGHSHVYWYRQLPEEGLKFMVYLQKENIIDESGMPKERFSAEFPKEGPSILRIQQVVRGDSAAYFCASSPGQGPQNQPQHFGDGTRLSIL.

The J gene is TRBJ2-2, the V gene TRBV5-1; 7 nucleotides agree with TRBD1. The germline V gene encodes CDR1 SGHRS and CDR2 YFSETQ. The V and J ends lost 4 bases and 7 bases, in that order; junction bases with no gene match: 10. The CDR3 sequence is 15 residues long. CDR3 nucleotides: TGCGCCAGCAGCGCGGCGGCAGGGGGTATCGGGGAGCTGTTTTTT. Translation gives CASSAAAGGIGELFF.

This clone has only one observation. This chain joins TRBV18 and TRBJ1-6, with 7 bases identical to TRBD1. Per the germline V gene, CDR1 is KGHSH and CDR2 is LQKENI. Trimming removed 1 base from V and 7 bases from J; junction bases left unmatched: 1. The CDR3 extends over 14 amino acids. The CDR3 DNA reads TGTGCCAGCTCACCACGGGACAGCAATTCACCCCTCCACTTT. It encodes CASSPRDSNSPLHF.

This chain uses TRBV7-9 with TRBJ2-1, with TRBD1 matching 8 bases. V lost 4 bases to trimming and J lost 10 bases; unmatched junction nucleotides: 15. Germline assignment: CDR1 SEHNR and CDR2 FQNEAQ (reference sequence). The CDR3 loop spans 16 amino acids. CDR3 sequence (DNA): TGTGCCAGCAGCTATCAAATGATCCCGGGACAGGTGGAGCAGTTCTTC. This translates into CASSYQMIPGQVEQFF.

This rearrangement joins TRBV19 to TRBJ2-7; 7 bases match TRBD2. This CDR3 comprises 13 residues. V shed 6 bases and J 3 bases; nucleotides not matched to a gene: 5. CDR1 and CDR2 from the germline V gene are LNHDA and SQIVND (reference sequence). CDR3 loop: CASRGGKDYEQYF. The CDR3 DNA sequence: TGTGCCAGTAGGGGGGGGAAAGACTACGAGCAGTACTTC. Full variable domain (outside the CDR3, taken from reference TRBV19 and TRBJ2-7): DGGITQSPKYLFRKEGQNVTLSCEQNLNHDAMYWYRQDPGQGLRLIYYSQIVNDFQKGDIAEGYSVSREKKESFPLTVTSAQKNPTAFYLCASRGGKDYEQYFGPGTRLTVT.

Comment on this clone: At one end the junction does not follow the germline gene, possibly because of a read error. The CDR3 DNA follows: TGTGCCAGCAGTCATACCCACAGGGGGTGGTTT. It yields the protein CASSHTHRGWF. The J gene is TRBJ1-4, the V gene TRBV2; 8 bases are shared with TRBD1. Germline V CDR1 and CDR2: SNHLY, FYNNEI. The CDR3 covers 11 residues. Supplemented by reference TRBV2 and TRBJ1-4, the full variable domain reads EPEVTQTPSHQVTQMGQEVILRCVPISNHLYFYWYRQILGQKVEFLVSFYNNEISEKSEIFDDQFSVERPDGSNFTLKIRSTKLEDSAMYFCASSHTHRGWFGSGTQLSVL.

The chain is built from TRBV6-6 and TRBJ1-2; D is ambiguous. Germline V gives CDR1 MNHNY, CDR2 SVGAGI (reference sequence). The CDR3 length is 14 residues. Between the trimmed V and J ends, which lost 0 bases and 2 bases, there was a span of 7 bases. The CDR3 reads CASSYSGRNYGYTF. DNA for the CDR3: TGTGCCAGCAGTTACTCCGGCAGGAACTATGGCTACACCTTC.

The chain is built from TRBV7-3 and TRBJ1-2; D perhaps matches TRBD1 (6 bases). Trimming took off 4 bases at V and 0 bases at J, with 15 bases between the two ends. The CDR3 extends over 16 amino acids. CDR1 and CDR2 (germline): SGHTA, FQGTGA. The CDR3 loop reads CASSSGQWITNYGYTF. The CDR3 coding sequence is TGTGCCAGCAGCTCTGGACAGTGGATTACTAACTATGGCTACACCTTC.

This clone came up once. The rearrangement uses TRBV10-2 and TRBJ1-5, with 8 nucleotides matching TRBD1. CDR3 length equals 17 residues. Germline assignment: CDR1 WSHSY and CDR2 SAAADI. The junction had 7 bases not matched to a gene; V was cut back by 3 bases and J by 0 bases. CDR3 sequence reads: CASSEPQGGPSNQPQHF. In DNA form, the CDR3 reads TGCGCCAGCAGTGAACCACAGGGGGGCCCTAGCAATCAGCCCCAGCATTTT.

J is TRBJ2-2 and V is TRBV2; D might be TRBD1 (6 bases). With 4 bases removed from V and 6 bases from J, the gap between germline ends came to 9 bases. This CDR3 comprises 13 residues. Germline lookup yields CDR1 SNHLY and CDR2 FYNNEI. The DNA of the CDR3 is TGTGCCAGCAGTGGACAGGAGGCCGGGGAGCTGTTTTTT. Translating gives CASSGQEAGELFF.

The chain is built from TRBV18 and TRBJ1-5; possibly TRBD1 for D (6 bases). Trimming shortened V by 3 bases and J by 8 bases, and 14 bases separated the two germline ends. The CDR3 has 14 residues. Per germline, CDR1 KGHSH and CDR2 LQKENI. The CDR3 coding sequence is TGTGCCAGCTCACCGGGGCTCCCAGGGGAGCCCCAGCATTTT. Protein product: CASSPGLPGEPQHF. The full variable domain, its missing parts supplied by reference TRBV18 and TRBJ1-5, is NAGVMQNPRHLVRRRGQEARLRCSPMKGHSHVYWYRQLPEEGLKFMVYLQKENIIDESGMPKERFSAEFPKEGPSILRIQQVVRGDSAAYFCASSPGLPGEPQHFGDGTRLSIL.

The chain joins TRBV2 to TRBJ1-2; 7 nucleotides align to TRBD1. The germline gives CDR1 SNHLY, CDR2 FYNNEI. CDR3 length: 14 residues. Trimming removed 0 bases from V and 8 bases from J; junction bases left unmatched: 6. The CDR3 sequence: CASSEAGRGVGYTF. The CDR3 DNA reads as TGTGCCAGCAGTGAAGCAGGCAGGGGGGTCGGCTACACCTTC. The variable domain in full, with the rest retrieved from reference TRBV2 and TRBJ1-2, is EPEVTQTPSHQVTQMGQEVILRCVPISNHLYFYWYRQILGQKVEFLVSFYNNEISEKSEIFDDQFSVERPDGSNFTLKIRSTKLEDSAMYFCASSEAGRGVGYTFGSGTRLTVV.

V is TRBV6-5 and J is TRBJ1-1; D might be TRBD1 (6 bases). Germline CDR1 MNHEY, CDR2 SVGAGI. This CDR3 is 14 amino acids long. The V end lost 7 bases, the J end lost 4 bases, and 16 bases lay between the germline ends. CDR3 loop: CASNPSGGVTEAFF. CDR3 coding DNA: TGTGCCAGCAACCCGTCGGGGGGCGTCACTGAAGCTTTCTTT.

The table lists this clone with a few counts. V usage is TRBV7-9 and J usage is TRBJ1-1; possible D gene TRBD1, 5 bases. Germline CDR1 reads SEHNR; CDR2 reads FQNEAQ (reference sequence). This CDR3 contains 14 residues. The ends were cut back, 4 bases at V and 8 bases at J, with 17 bases in the middle. CDR3 bases: TGTGCCAGCAGCTCGTCCCCCAGACAGCTCGAAGCTTTCTTT. Its protein is CASSSSPRQLEAFF.

The chain has TRBV19 and TRBJ1-5, with D hard to call. The CDR3 length is 18 residues. The V and J ends lost 1 base and 1 base respectively, with 17 bases between them. Germline V gene sequence: CDR1 LNHDA, CDR2 SQIVND (reference sequence). In DNA, the CDR3 is TGTGCCAGTAGTATAGGAATTCCGCGACGGAGGAGCAATCAGCCCCAGCATTTT. As protein: CASSIGIPRRRSNQPQHF.

This clone has a single count. The chain recombines TRBV7-7 with TRBJ2-2; D is perhaps TRBD1 (6 bases). Germline V gene data show CDR1 as SSHAT and CDR2 as FNYEAQ (reference sequence). V was trimmed by 5 bases and J by 0 bases, leaving 10 bases between them. The CDR3 loop spans 15 amino acids. DNA of the CDR3: TGTGCCAGCAGCAGACAGGAGTCGAACACCGGGGAGCTGTTTTTT. The encoded protein is CASSRQESNTGELFF.